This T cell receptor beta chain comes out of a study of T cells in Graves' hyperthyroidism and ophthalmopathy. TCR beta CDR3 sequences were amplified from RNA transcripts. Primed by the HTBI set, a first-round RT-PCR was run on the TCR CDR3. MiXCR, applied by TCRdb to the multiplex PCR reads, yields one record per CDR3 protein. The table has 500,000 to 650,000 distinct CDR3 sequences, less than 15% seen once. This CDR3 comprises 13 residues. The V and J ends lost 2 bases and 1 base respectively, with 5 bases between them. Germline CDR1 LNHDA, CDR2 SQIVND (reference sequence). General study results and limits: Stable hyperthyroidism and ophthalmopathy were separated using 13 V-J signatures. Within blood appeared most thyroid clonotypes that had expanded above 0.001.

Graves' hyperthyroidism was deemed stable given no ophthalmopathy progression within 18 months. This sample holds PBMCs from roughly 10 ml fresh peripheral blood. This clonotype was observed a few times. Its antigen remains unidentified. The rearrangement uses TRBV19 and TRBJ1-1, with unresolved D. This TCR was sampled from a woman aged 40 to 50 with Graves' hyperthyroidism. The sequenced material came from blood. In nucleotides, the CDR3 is TGTGCCAGTAGTATAAGACCGAACACTGAAGCTTTCTTT. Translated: CASSIRPNTEAFF.